The 23 T cell receptor beta chains reported below all come from one sample, sequenced in a study of blood T cells in healthy people across ages. The use of a sample-barcoded 5' primer and a J-beta primer mix characterized a second PCR of roughly 6 to 11 cycles. TCRdb re-derived calls from the 5' RACE reads in MiXCR, one entry per CDR3 protein. Seen here are around 870,000 distinct CDR3 sequences, about 30% observed once, and the top ten hold roughly a sixth. The sequenced sample was blood. Receptors originate from a woman older than 75 in good health.

This chain joins TRBV5-1 and TRBJ1-1; no clear D gene. The CDR3 is 14 amino acids. Trimming left V 4 bases short and J 10 bases short, with 20 bases between. CDR1 is SGHRS, CDR2 YFSETQ, per germline. The CDR3 nucleotides read TGCGCCAGCAGCCCCCTAAGTAGGGAAAGAAGAGCTTTCTTT. Its protein is CASSPLSRERRAFF.

The chain couples TRBV3-1 to TRBJ2-5, with D perhaps TRBD2 (5 bases). This CDR3 spans 15 amino acids. V was clipped by 1 base and J by 5 bases, with 14 bases between them. The germline gives CDR1 LGHDT, CDR2 YNNKEL (reference sequence). In DNA, the CDR3 is TGTGCCAGCAGCCAAGCGAGAGGGCGAGGGGAGACCCAGTACTTC. Translation gives CASSQARGRGETQYF.

This clonotype was seen at least ten times. One junction end does not reproduce the germline sequence, and a read error may be involved. The V call is TRBV15, the J call TRBJ2-5; 12 positions match TRBD2. The germline gives CDR1 LNHNV, CDR2 YYDKDF (reference sequence). The CDR3 loop spans 16 amino acids. CDR3 protein: CATSRGLAGGQGTQYF. For the CDR3, the DNA is TGTGCCACCAGCAGAGGCCTAGCGGGGGGGCAAGGGACCCAGTACTTC. Drawing the rest from reference TRBV15 and TRBJ2-5, the complete variable domain is DAMVIQNPRYQVTQFGKPVTLSCSQTLNHNVMYWYQQKSSQAPKLLFHYYDKDFNNEADTPDNFQSRRPNTSFCFLDIRSPGLGDTAMYLCATSRGLAGGQGTQYFGPGTRLLVL.

The chain links TRBV20-1 to TRBJ1-2; D perhaps matches TRBD1 (6 bases). The V gene lost 4 bases and the J gene lost 4 bases, with 16 bases spanning the gap. This CDR3 has 14 amino acids. CDR1 and CDR2 from the germline V gene are DFQATT and SNEGSKA (reference sequence). In DNA form, the CDR3 reads TGCAGTGCTACCGACTCGGGGGGCTTCTATGGCTACACCTTC. As protein: CSATDSGGFYGYTF.

This clonotype occurred many times. The chain joins TRBV18 to TRBJ2-7, with D possibly TRBD1 on 6 matching bases. The CDR3 consists of 15 residues. The germline V and J ends were trimmed by 6 bases and 6 bases, with 21 bases remaining between them. Per germline, CDR1 KGHSH and CDR2 LQKENI. In DNA, the CDR3 is TGTGCCAGCTCCTTTTTGACAGGCCCTTCGGGCGAGCAGTACTTC. It codes for CASSFLTGPSGEQYF.

Concerning this clonotype itself: Just one base apart from a much larger clone, this may be a read error. The chain joins TRBV6-2 or TRBV6-3 to TRBJ2-7; TRBD2 might be the D (6 bases). Germline V gene data show CDR1 as MNHEY and CDR2 as SVGEGT. The CDR3 length is 15 residues. The CDR3 DNA is TGTGCCAGCGTACGGGGACTTCCGAGCTCCTACGAGCAGAACTTC. This encodes CASVRGLPSSYEQNF.

This clonotype appeared a single time. The V gene is TRBV9, the J gene TRBJ2-5; D possibly corresponds to TRBD2 (7 bases). The J call may be in error: the DNA end matches TRBJ2-7 better. Germline lookup yields CDR1 SGDLS and CDR2 YYNGEE. This CDR3 is 15 amino acids long. The CDR3 DNA is TGTGCCAGCAGCGTCCGGTGGGGGGGGCTCGACGAGCAGTACTTC. This translates into CASSVRWGGLDEQYF.

This clonotype was recorded many times. This rearrangement joins TRBV11-2 to TRBJ2-3; no clear D. This CDR3 is 15 amino acids long. V was shortened by 0 bases and J by 2 bases, with 9 bases between the two germline ends. The germline gives CDR1 SGHAT, CDR2 FQNNGV. CDR3 DNA: TGTGCCAGCAGCTTAGATGGTCCCTTCACAGATACGCAGTATTTT. Translating it yields CASSLDGPFTDTQYF.

This clonotype turned up a few times. The chain couples TRBV5-5 to TRBJ1-6; D not resolved. Germline V lookup: CDR1 SGHKS, CDR2 YYEKEE (reference sequence). V was cut by 2 bases and J by 10 bases, with 13 bases left in between. This CDR3 comprises 14 residues. The CDR3 loop is CASSLGQVFSPLHF. In DNA form, the CDR3 reads TGTGCCAGCAGCTTAGGGCAGGTTTTCTCACCCCTCCACTTT.

This clonotype was seen at least ten times. J is TRBJ2-7 and V is TRBV7-9; weak D call: TRBD2 (7 bases). There are 15 residues in the CDR3. Trimming took off 6 bases at V and 3 bases at J, with 18 bases between the two ends. Germline-derived CDR1 and CDR2 are SEHNR and FQNEAQ (reference sequence). The DNA of the CDR3 is TGTGCCAGCAGTTCTACAGGGAGGGGCTACTACGAGCAGTACTTC. Translating gives CASSSTGRGYYEQYF.

The J gene is TRBJ2-3, the V gene TRBV29-1; TRBD2 matches at 10 bases. Germline V CDR1 and CDR2: SQVTM, ANQGSEA. This CDR3 is built from 18 residues. With 4 bases clipped from V and 0 bases from J, the junction kept 13 bases outside the gene matches. CDR3 nucleotide sequence: TGCAGCGTTGTGCCCTCCGGACTAGCGGTCTCCAGCACAGATACGCAGTATTTT. Residues: CSVVPSGLAVSSTDTQYF.

The table lists this clonotype with many counts. The rearrangement links TRBV20-1 to TRBJ1-4; tentative D call: TRBD1 (6 bases). Germline loops: CDR1 DFQATT, CDR2 SNEGSKA (reference sequence). V lost 5 bases, J lost 8 bases, and 15 bases lay in between. There are 13 residues in the CDR3. The DNA of the CDR3 is TGCAGTGCTGGCAACAGGGTAGAGGAAAAACTGTTTTTT. Protein product: CSAGNRVEEKLFF.

Comments on this clonotype: One end of the junction does not line up with germline, which may come from a read error. This chain links TRBV7-2 with TRBJ1-2; D not resolved. Germline V gives CDR1 SGHTA, CDR2 FQGNSA. This CDR3 has 13 residues. The CDR3 DNA is TGTGCCAGCAGCTTAGAACAGCCCTATGGCTGCACCTTC. It translates to CASSLEQPYGCTF.

This clonotype was counted many times. This chain joins TRBV6-5 and TRBJ1-2, with 7 positions matching TRBD1. CDR1 MNHEY and CDR2 SVGAGI come from the germline V gene. CDR3 length equals 14 residues. The V and J ends lost 0 bases and 6 bases, in that order; junction bases with no gene match: 4. This CDR3 reads CASSYSARGNGYTF. The CDR3 bases are TGTGCCAGCAGTTACTCTGCCAGGGGGAATGGCTACACCTTC.

The chain has TRBV4-3 and TRBJ2-5; D is uncertain. Trimming cost V 0 bases and J 4 bases, with 6 bases left between them. The CDR3 runs 13 residues. The germline V gene encodes CDR1 LGHNA and CDR2 YSLEER. DNA for the CDR3: TGCGCCAGCAGCCAAGAACTGCGAGAGACCCAGTACTTC. This sequence encodes CASSQELRETQYF.

V gene TRBV7-2 combines with J gene TRBJ2-3; TRBD1 agrees at 8 bases. The germline V gene encodes CDR1 SGHTA and CDR2 FQGNSA. This CDR3 contains 15 residues. The DNA for the CDR3 is TGTGTCGGCAACACACAGGGGGGCCCTACAGATACGCAGTATTTT. It codes for CVGNTQGGPTDTQYF.

In its sample, this clonotype was seen once. The rearrangement joins TRBV7-2 to TRBJ2-3; 14 nucleotides line up with TRBD2. Unmatched junction bases numbered 10, after V lost 2 bases and J lost 3 bases. This CDR3 has 19 residues. CDR1 is SGHTA and CDR2 is FQGNSA in the germline V gene. The CDR3 DNA sequence: TGTGCCAGCAGCTTACGGGTGACTAGCGGGGGGGCCAGTACAGATACGCAGTATTTT. Translating it yields CASSLRVTSGGASTDTQYF.

The CDR3 here is CASSRRTETNTGELFF. DNA for the CDR3: TGTGCCAGCAGCCGTCGGACGGAGACCAACACCGGGGAGCTGTTTTTT. The V and J genes are TRBV12-3 or TRBV12-4 and TRBJ2-2; D remains unclear. This CDR3 has 16 residues. Trimming stripped 6 bases from V and 2 bases from J, with 16 bases between.

The rearrangement links TRBV6-2 or TRBV6-3 to TRBJ2-2; TRBD1 might be the D (5 bases). The CDR3 is 15 residues long. V lost 4 bases, J lost 4 bases, and 13 bases lay in between. CDR1 and CDR2 from the germline V gene are MNHEY and SVGEGT. The DNA of the CDR3 is TGTGCCAGCAGTTTTAGGGGAAGTTTCACCGGGGAGCTGTTTTTT. Translation gives CASSFRGSFTGELFF.

This clonotype was recorded a few times. The V gene is TRBV5-4, the J gene TRBJ2-3; 8 positions agree with TRBD2. Germline V gene sequence: CDR1 SGHNT, CDR2 YYREEE (reference sequence). The CDR3 length is 16 residues. V shed 4 bases and J 2 bases; nucleotides not matched to a gene: 9. The CDR3 sequence: CASSPFPGLVTDTQYF. The CDR3 DNA follows: TGTGCCAGCAGCCCTTTCCCGGGACTAGTCACAGATACGCAGTATTTT.

This clonotype was seen more than once but under ten times. The CDR3 here is CASRYGQGGTGELFF. The CDR3 coding sequence is TGTGCCAGCAGATACGGACAGGGTGGAACCGGGGAGCTGTTTTTT. The chain is built from TRBV11-2 and TRBJ2-2; 8 nucleotides line up with TRBD1. The CDR3 totals 15 residues. Looked up from germline, CDR1 is SGHAT and CDR2 is FQNNGV. Losses at the gene ends were 6 bases for V and 5 bases for J; bases not matched to a gene: 8.

The CDR3 is CASSLAGVSSVVGELFF. The CDR3 bases are TGTGCCAGCAGCTTGGCCGGGGTCTCTAGCGTTGTCGGGGAGCTGTTTTTT. The chain carries TRBV5-5 and TRBJ2-2; possibly TRBD2 for D (6 bases). Germline values: CDR1 SGHKS, CDR2 YYEKEE (reference sequence). The CDR3 has 17 amino acids. Between the trimmed V and J ends, which lost 0 bases and 7 bases, there was a span of 19 bases.

This clonotype was seen repeatedly, ten times or more. This chain links TRBV2 with TRBJ2-5; 7 bases agree with TRBD2. The germline V gene has CDR1 SNHLY and CDR2 FYNNEI. The J segment lost 2 bases and the V segment lost 4 bases, leaving 4 bases of the junction unmatched. This CDR3 comprises 14 residues. Here the CDR3 reads CASSGDSGQETQYF. The CDR3 DNA follows: TGTGCCAGCAGTGGGGATAGCGGGCAAGAGACCCAGTACTTC.